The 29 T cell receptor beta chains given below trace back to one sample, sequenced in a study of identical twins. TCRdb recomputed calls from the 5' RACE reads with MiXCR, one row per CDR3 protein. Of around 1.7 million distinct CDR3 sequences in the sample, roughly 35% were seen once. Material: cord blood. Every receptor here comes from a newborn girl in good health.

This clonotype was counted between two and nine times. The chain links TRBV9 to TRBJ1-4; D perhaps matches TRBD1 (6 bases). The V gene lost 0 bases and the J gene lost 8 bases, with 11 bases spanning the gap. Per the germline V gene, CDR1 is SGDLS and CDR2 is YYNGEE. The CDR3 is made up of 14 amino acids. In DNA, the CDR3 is TGTGCCAGCAGCGTAGGCCATACAGGGGAAAAACTGTTTTTT. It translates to CASSVGHTGEKLFF.

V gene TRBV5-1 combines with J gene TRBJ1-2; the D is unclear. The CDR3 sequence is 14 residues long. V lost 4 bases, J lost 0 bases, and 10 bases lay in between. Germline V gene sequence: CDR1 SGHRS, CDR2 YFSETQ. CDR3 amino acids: CASSMDRPNYGYTF. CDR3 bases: TGCGCCAGCAGCATGGACCGGCCTAACTATGGCTACACCTTC.

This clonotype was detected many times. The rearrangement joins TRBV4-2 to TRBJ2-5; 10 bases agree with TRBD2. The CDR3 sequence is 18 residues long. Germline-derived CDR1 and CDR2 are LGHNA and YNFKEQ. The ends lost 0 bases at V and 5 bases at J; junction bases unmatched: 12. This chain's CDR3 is CASSQDKSLAGDVETQYF. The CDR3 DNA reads TGTGCCAGCAGCCAAGATAAGTCCCTAGCGGGAGATGTTGAGACCCAGTACTTC.

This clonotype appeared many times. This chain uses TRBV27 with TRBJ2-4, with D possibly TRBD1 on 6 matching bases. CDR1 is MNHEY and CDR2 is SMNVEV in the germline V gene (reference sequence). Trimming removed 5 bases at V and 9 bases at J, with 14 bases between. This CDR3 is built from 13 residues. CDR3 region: CASSITGIGIQYF. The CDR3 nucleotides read TGTGCCAGCAGTATCACAGGGATCGGCATTCAGTACTTC.

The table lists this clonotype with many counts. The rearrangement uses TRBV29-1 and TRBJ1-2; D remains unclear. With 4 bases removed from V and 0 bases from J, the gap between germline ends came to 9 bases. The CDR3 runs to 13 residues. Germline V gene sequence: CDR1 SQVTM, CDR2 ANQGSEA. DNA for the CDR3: TGCAGCGTTGCGGCGGAACCTAACTATGGCTACACCTTC. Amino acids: CSVAAEPNYGYTF.

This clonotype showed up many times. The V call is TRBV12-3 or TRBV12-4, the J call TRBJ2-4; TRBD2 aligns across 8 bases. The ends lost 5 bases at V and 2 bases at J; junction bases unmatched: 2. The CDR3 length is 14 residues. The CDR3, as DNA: TGTGCCAGCAGTAGCGGGAGCTCCAAAAACATTCAGTACTTC. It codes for CASSSGSSKNIQYF.

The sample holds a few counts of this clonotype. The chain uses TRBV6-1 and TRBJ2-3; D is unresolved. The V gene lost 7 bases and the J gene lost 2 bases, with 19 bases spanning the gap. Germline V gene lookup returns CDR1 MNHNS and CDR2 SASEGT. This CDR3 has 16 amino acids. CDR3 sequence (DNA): TGTGCCAGCAACCCACAGAACCGCGTTCCCACAGATACGCAGTATTTT. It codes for CASNPQNRVPTDTQYF.

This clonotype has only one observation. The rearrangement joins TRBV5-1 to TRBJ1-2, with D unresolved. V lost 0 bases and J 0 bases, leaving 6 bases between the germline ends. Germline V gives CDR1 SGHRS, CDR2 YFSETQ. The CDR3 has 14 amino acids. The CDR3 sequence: CASSLASANYGYTF. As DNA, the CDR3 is TGCGCCAGCAGCTTGGCTTCAGCTAACTATGGCTACACCTTC.

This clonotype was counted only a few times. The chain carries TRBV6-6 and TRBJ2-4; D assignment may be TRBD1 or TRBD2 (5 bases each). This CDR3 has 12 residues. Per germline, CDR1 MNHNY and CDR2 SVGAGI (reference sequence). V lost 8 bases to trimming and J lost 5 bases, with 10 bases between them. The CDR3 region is CASAGTQNIQYF. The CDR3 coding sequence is TGTGCCAGCGCCGGGACCCAAAACATTCAGTACTTC.

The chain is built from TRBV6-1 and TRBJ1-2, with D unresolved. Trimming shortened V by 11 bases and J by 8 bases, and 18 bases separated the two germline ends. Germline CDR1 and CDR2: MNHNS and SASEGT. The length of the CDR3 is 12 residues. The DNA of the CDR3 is TGTGCCGGCGGGGTAGGGTTCAACGGCTACACCTTC. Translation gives CAGGVGFNGYTF.

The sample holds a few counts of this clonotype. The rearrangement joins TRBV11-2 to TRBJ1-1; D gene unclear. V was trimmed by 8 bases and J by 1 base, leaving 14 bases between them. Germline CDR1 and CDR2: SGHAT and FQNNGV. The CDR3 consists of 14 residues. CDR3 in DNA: TGTGCCAGCGGCAGGATGGGCAGGAACACTGAAGCTTTCTTT. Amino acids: CASGRMGRNTEAFF. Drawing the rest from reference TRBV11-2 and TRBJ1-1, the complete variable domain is EAGVAQSPRYKIIEKRQSVAFWCNPISGHATLYWYQQILGQGPKLLIQFQNNGVVDDSQLPKDRFSAERLKGVDSTLKIQPAKLEDSAVYLCASGRMGRNTEAFFGQGTRLTVV.

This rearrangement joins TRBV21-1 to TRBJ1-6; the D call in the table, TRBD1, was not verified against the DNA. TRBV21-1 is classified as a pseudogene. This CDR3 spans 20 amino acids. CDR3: CASSNPGQGPRLQASSPLHF. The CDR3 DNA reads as TGTGCCAGCAGCAATCCGGGACAGGGGCCCAGGCTCCAGGCTTCTTCACCCCTCCACTTT.

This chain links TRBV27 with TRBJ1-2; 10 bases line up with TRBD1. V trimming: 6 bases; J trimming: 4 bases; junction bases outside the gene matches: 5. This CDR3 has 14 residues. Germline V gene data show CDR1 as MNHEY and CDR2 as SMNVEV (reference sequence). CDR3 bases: TGTGCCAGCAGCCGACAGGGGGCGAGCTATGGCTACACCTTC. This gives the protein CASSRQGASYGYTF.

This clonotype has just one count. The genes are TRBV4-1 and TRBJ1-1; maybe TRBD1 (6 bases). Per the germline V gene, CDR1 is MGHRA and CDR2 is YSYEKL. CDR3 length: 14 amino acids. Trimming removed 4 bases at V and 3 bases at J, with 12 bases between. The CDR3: CASSPGARDTEAFF. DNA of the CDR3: TGCGCCAGCAGCCCAGGGGCCCGAGACACTGAAGCTTTCTTT.

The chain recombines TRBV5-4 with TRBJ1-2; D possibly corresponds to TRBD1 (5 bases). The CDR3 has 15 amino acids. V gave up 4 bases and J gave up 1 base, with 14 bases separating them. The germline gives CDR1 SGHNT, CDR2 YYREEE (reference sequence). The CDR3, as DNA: TGTGCCAGCAGCGAACCGGGACCGATTAACTATGGCTACACCTTC. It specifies CASSEPGPINYGYTF. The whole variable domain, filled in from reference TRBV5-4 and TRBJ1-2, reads ETGVTQSPTHLIKTRGQQVTLRCSSQSGHNTVSWYQQALGQGPQFIFQYYREEENGRGNFPPRFSGLQFPNYSSELNVNALELDDSALYLCASSEPGPINYGYTFGSGTRLTVV.

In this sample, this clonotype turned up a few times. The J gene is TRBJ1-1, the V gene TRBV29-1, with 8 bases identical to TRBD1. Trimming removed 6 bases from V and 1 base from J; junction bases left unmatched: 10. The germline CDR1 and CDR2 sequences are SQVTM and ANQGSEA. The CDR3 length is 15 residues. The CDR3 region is CSVHRSGGANTEAFF. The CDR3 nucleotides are TGCAGCGTCCATAGATCAGGGGGCGCGAACACTGAAGCTTTCTTT.

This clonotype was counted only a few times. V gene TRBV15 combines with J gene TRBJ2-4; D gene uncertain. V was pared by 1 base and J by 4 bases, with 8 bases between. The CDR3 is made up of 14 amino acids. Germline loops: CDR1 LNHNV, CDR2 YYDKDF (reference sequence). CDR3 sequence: CATSRVGSKNIQYF. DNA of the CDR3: TGTGCCACCAGCAGAGTTGGGTCTAAAAACATTCAGTACTTC.

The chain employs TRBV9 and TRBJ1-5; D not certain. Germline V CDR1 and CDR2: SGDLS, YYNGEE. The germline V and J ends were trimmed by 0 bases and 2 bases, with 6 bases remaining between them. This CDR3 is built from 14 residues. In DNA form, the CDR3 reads TGTGCCAGCAGCGTAGGGAACGGCAATCAGCCCCAGCATTTT. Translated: CASSVGNGNQPQHF.

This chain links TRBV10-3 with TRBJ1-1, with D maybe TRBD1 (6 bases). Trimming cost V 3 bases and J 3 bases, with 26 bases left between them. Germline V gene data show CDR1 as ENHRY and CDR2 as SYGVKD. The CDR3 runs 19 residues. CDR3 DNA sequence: TGTGCCATCAGTGAAGGGTGGGGGCAGGGGCGCTCCCGTGACACTGAAGCTTTCTTT. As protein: CAISEGWGQGRSRDTEAFF.

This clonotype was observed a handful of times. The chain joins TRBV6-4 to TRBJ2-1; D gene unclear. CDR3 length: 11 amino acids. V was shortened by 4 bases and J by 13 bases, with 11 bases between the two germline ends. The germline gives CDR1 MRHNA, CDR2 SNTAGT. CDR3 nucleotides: TGTGCCAGCAGTGGTTCCCAATCTCAGTTCTTC. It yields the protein CASSGSQSQFF.

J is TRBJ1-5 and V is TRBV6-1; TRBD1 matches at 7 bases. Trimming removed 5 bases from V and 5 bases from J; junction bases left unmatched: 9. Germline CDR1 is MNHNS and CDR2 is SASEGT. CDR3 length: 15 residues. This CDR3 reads CASSPRTGSDQPQHF. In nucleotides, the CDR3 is TGTGCCAGCAGTCCCCGGACAGGCTCCGATCAGCCCCAGCATTTT.

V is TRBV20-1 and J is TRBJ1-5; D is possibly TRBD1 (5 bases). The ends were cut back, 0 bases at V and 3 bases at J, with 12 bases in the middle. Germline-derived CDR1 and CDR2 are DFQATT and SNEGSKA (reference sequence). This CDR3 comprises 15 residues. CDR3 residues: CSARDLMTVNQPQHF. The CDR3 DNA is TGCAGTGCTAGAGATTTGATGACAGTCAATCAGCCCCAGCATTTT.

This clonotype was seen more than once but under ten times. The CDR3 loop is CSAVGQDSNQPQHF. The CDR3 coding sequence is TGCAGTGCGGTGGGACAGGATAGCAATCAGCCCCAGCATTTT. The genes are TRBV20-1 and TRBJ1-5; 8 bases are shared with TRBD1. After removal of 6 bases from V and 0 bases from J, the junction contained 4 bases not matched to a gene. Per germline, CDR1 DFQATT and CDR2 SNEGSKA (reference sequence). This CDR3 comprises 14 residues.

DNA of the CDR3: TGTGCCAGCAGTGAACGCGCATTCAGTCCTGAAGCTTTCTTT. It encodes CASSERAFSPEAFF. The chain joins TRBV6-1 to TRBJ1-1; no firm D call. Trimming left V 2 bases short and J 6 bases short, with 13 bases between. The CDR3 totals 14 residues. Germline-derived CDR1 and CDR2 are MNHNS and SASEGT.

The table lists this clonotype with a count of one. The CDR3: CASSRYERGPTDTQYF. CDR3 in DNA: TGTGCCAGCAGTCGATATGAGCGGGGGCCCACAGATACGCAGTATTTT. The rearrangement links TRBV7-2 to TRBJ2-3; 8 nucleotides align to TRBD2. CDR3 length: 16 amino acids. Looked up from germline, CDR1 is SGHTA and CDR2 is FQGNSA. V lost 6 bases, J lost 2 bases, and 10 bases stayed unmatched.

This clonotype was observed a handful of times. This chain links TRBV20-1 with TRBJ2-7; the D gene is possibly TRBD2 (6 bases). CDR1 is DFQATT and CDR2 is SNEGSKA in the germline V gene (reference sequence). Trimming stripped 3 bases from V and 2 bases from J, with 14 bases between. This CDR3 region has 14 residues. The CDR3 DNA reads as TGCAGTGCTAGGATCCGGGACTTCACCTACGAGCAGTACTTC. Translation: CSARIRDFTYEQYF.

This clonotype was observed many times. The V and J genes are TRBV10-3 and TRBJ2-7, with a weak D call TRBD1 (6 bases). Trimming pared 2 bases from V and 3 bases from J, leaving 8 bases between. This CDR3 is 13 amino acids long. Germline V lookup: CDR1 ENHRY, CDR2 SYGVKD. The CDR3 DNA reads TGTGCCATCAGTGAGGGGACACGCTACGAGCAGTACTTC. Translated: CAISEGTRYEQYF.

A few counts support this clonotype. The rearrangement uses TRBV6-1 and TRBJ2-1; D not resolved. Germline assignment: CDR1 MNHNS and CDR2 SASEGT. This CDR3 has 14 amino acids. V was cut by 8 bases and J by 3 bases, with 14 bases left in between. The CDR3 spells CASSVTTYYNEQFF. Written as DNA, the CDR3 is TGTGCCAGCTCTGTAACTACCTACTACAATGAGCAGTTCTTC.

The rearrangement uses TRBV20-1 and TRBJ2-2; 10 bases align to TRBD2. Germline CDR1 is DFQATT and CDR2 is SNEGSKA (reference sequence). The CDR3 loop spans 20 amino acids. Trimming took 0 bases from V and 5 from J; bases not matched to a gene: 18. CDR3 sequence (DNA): TGCAGTGCTAGAGACGATTGGAGGAGCGGGAGGGCCTCGGATACCGGGGAGCTGTTTTTT. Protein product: CSARDDWRSGRASDTGELFF.